Following are 30 T cell receptor gamma chains from one sample sequenced in a study of γδ T cells in repeated Plasmodium falciparum infection. Flow sorting of PBMC yielded separate Vgamma9/Vdelta2+ and Vdelta2-negative gammadelta T cell populations for bulk repertoire analysis. TCRdb re-processed the multiplex PCR reads via CATT. The sample includes 25,000 to 35,000 gamma-chain clones, under 1.5% of them seen just once. The sequencing sample was made of gamma-delta T cells from blood. These receptors came from a pool of human donors (malaria-infected and uninfected, not separated).

There are a few counts of this clone. The protein in TCRdb stems from a much larger clone and differs at residue 6 from this DNA's translation, likely a read error; here the protein is translated from the DNA. The rearrangement links TRGV3 to TRGJP2. Here the J gene was assigned by germline matching of the DNA, as TCRdb has none. The CDR3 extends over 14 amino acids. V was pared by 6 bases and J by 6 bases, with 10 bases of the junction left unmatched. Per germline, CDR1 VTNTFY and CDR2 YDVSTARD (reference sequence). CDR3 DNA sequence: TGTGCCACCTGGTGTCCAACTTGTGATTGGATCAAGACGTTT. Its protein is CATWCPTCDWIKTF.

As concerns this clone: A far larger clone is only one base removed, so a read error is likely. The sample holds other DNA sequences that translate to the same CDR3. The J gene is uncalled and the V gene is TRGV9. Germline CDR1 reads GITISATS; CDR2 reads ISYDGTV (reference sequence). CDR3 size: 20 residues. DNA of the CDR3: TGTGCCTTGTGGGAGGTCCCAACCTGGGAGAAAGAGTTGGGCAAAAAAATCAAAGTATTT. Protein: CALWEVPTWEKELGKKIKVF.

This clone was observed at least ten times. A far larger clone is off by one base, so a read error is likely. Other DNA sequences in the sample encode the same CDR3. Here the CDR3 reads CALWEVLSELGKKIKVF. The CDR3, as DNA: TGTGCCTTGTGGGAGGTGCTCTCTGAGTTGGGCAAGAAAATCAAGGTATTT. The J gene is TRGJP, the V gene TRGV9. No J gene is reported in TCRdb; it was inferred here by comparing the DNA with germline. CDR1 and CDR2 from the germline V gene are GITISATS and ISYDGTV (reference sequence). The CDR3 is 17 residues long.

Turning to this clone: The protein held in TCRdb is that of a much larger clone and does not match this DNA's translation at residue 4, likely because of a read error; the protein shown is translated from the DNA. The chain couples TRGV8 to TRGJ1 or TRGJ2. In the absence of a J gene in TCRdb, the DNA was matched to germline to assign it here. Germline lookup yields CDR1 VENAVY and CDR2 YDSYNSRV. The CDR3 spans 14 residues. The CDR3 sequence: CATRDPKNYYKKLF. The DNA of the CDR3 is TGTGCCACCCGGGACCCTAAGAATTATTATAAGAAACTCTTT.

This clone was counted many times. Only one base separates this from a far larger clonotype, so it likely reflects a read error. V usage is TRGV4 and J usage is TRGJ1 or TRGJ2. Germline V gene data show CDR1 as EGSTGY and CDR2 as YDSYTSSV. The CDR3 is 9 residues long. The CDR3 reads CATWDVKLF. The CDR3 coding sequence is TGTGCAACCTGGGATGTGAAACTCTTT.

This clone turned up a few times. With a far larger clone one base away, a read error is the likely cause. Other DNA sequences in this sample translate to the same CDR3. This chain links TRGV9 with TRGJ1 or TRGJ2. The J gene, left out of TCRdb, was set here by checking the DNA against germline. CDR3 size: 14 residues. The junction had 13 bases not matched to a gene; V was cut back by 4 bases and J by 7 bases. Germline CDR1 GITISATS, CDR2 ISYDGTV (reference sequence). CDR3 DNA sequence: TGTGCCTTGTGGGACCCTGTCGGGCACTATAAGAAACTCTTT. Translation: CALWDPVGHYKKLF.

Ten or more counts support this clone. The chain employs TRGV3 and TRGJ1 or TRGJ2. V gave up 0 bases and J gave up 12 bases; unmatched junction bases: 8. Germline V gives CDR1 VTNTFY, CDR2 YDVSTARD (reference sequence). There are 12 residues in the CDR3. CDR3 in amino acids: CATWDRPMGKLF. The CDR3 nucleotides read TGTGCCACCTGGGACAGGCCGATGGGGAAACTCTTT.

This clone was observed at least ten times. The protein held in TCRdb is that of a much larger clone and does not match this DNA's translation at residue 9, likely because of a read error; the protein shown is translated from the DNA. The chain employs TRGV9 and TRGJP. No J gene is reported in TCRdb; it was inferred here by comparing the DNA with germline. Trimming cost V 0 bases and J 6 bases; bases outside gene matches: 5. The CDR3 extends over 17 amino acids. CDR1 GITISATS and CDR2 ISYDGTV come from the germline V gene (reference sequence). CDR3 sequence reads: CALWEVLVELGKKIKVF. The CDR3 nucleotides are TGTGCCTTGTGGGAGGTGTTGGTAGAGTTGGGCAAAAAAATCAAGGTATTT.

This clone occurred a few times. This DNA translates differently at residue 11 from the TCRdb protein, which is that of a much larger clone; a read error is likely, and the protein shown is the DNA's own translation. The V gene call is TRGV5, and the J gene call is absent. Germline CDR1 reads VINAFY; CDR2 reads YDVSNSKD. This CDR3 is built from 13 residues. The CDR3 DNA reads TGTGCCACCTGGGACGGAACCTATTATAAGGAACTCTTT. This codes for CATWDGTYYKELF.

This clone has at least ten counts. TCRdb pairs this DNA with a much larger clone's protein that differs at residue 3, likely a read error; the protein shown was translated from the DNA. Other nucleotide sequences from this sample produce the same CDR3. The V gene is TRGV9, the J gene TRGJ1 or TRGJ2. Assignment of the J gene here rests on matching the DNA to germline, because TCRdb gives none. The germline CDR1 and CDR2 sequences are GITISATS and ISYDGTV (reference sequence). This CDR3 has 12 amino acids. CDR3 residues: CASWEDYYKKLF. The CDR3 region has the DNA TGTGCCTCGTGGGAGGACTATTATAAGAAACTCTTT.

As for this clone: A much larger clone lies a single base off, so this may be a read error. The DNA is omitted, as the CDR3 cannot be located on it reliably, and the CDR3 follows TCRdb's listing. The same CDR3 can be traced to other DNA sequences in this sample. The V gene was identified as TRGV3, while no J gene was called. The CDR3 is 31 residues long, ends included. Germline CDR1 VTNTFY, CDR2 YDVSTARD (reference sequence). This chain's CDR3 is CATWDRRGCRNSLAVEQHLLSQVSIGRIQHF.

Ten or more counts support this clone. The rearrangement links TRGV9 to TRGJ1 or TRGJ2. The J gene, not given by TCRdb, was assigned here from a germline match of the nucleotide sequence. Germline CDR1 reads GITISATS; CDR2 reads ISYDGTV (reference sequence). This CDR3 is 14 amino acids long. V lost 3 bases to trimming and J lost 1 base; unmatched junction nucleotides: 6. The CDR3 here is CALWEYHNYYKKLF. In nucleotides, the CDR3 is TGTGCCTTGTGGGAGTATCATAATTATTATAAGAAACTCTTT.

Only a few counts were recorded for this clone. Translating this DNA gives a protein that differs at residue 8 from the TCRdb one, which belongs to a much larger clone; a read error is likely, and the protein shown is this translation. The V call is TRGV9, the J call TRGJ1 or TRGJ2. TCRdb records no J gene; here it was assigned by comparing the DNA to germline. The germline CDR1 and CDR2 sequences are GITISATS and ISYDGTV (reference sequence). The CDR3 is made up of 12 amino acids. CDR3 nucleotide sequence: TGTGCCTTGCGCCTGAATTATCATAAGAAACTCTTT. Translated: CALRLNYHKKLF.

This clone was counted many times. This sequence joins TRGV2 and TRGJP2. Germline-derived CDR1 and CDR2 are EGSNGY and YDSYNSKV. After removal of 0 bases from V and 4 bases from J, the junction contained 5 bases not matched to a gene. The CDR3 covers 15 residues. CDR3 in amino acids: CATWDGPDSDWIKTF. The CDR3 nucleotides are TGTGCCACCTGGGACGGGCCTGATAGTGATTGGATCAAGACGTTT.

As concerns this clone: This likely came from a read error, as a far larger clone is one base away. The same CDR3 is also encoded by other DNA sequences in this sample. TRGV4 is the V gene, and the J gene was not called. The germline V gene has CDR1 EGSTGY and CDR2 YDSYTSSV. This CDR3 contains 13 residues. CDR3: CATWDGILYKKLF. In DNA form, the CDR3 reads TGTGCCACCTGGGATGGGATACTCTATAAGAAGCTCTTT.

This clone was counted many times. This sequence is one base from a far larger clone and is likely a read error. Other DNA sequences in this sample translate to the same CDR3. There is no J gene call, but TRGV4 is given as the V gene. The CDR3 has 13 amino acids. The germline V gene encodes CDR1 EGSTGY and CDR2 YDSYTSSV. CDR3 loop: CATWDGPPGKKLF. For the CDR3, the DNA is TGTGCCACCTGGGATGGTCCCCCGGGGAAGAAACTCTTC.

This clone occurred many times. Given a much more abundant clone one base away, this may be a read error. V gene TRGV9 combines with J gene TRGJ1 or TRGJ2. The V and J ends lost 3 bases and 3 bases, in that order; junction bases with no gene match: 5. Germline lookup yields CDR1 GITISATS and CDR2 ISYDGTV (reference sequence). The length of the CDR3 is 13 residues. The chain's CDR3 is CALWEICYYKKLF. Written as DNA, the CDR3 is TGTGCCTTGTGGGAGATTTGTTATTATAAGAAACTCTTT.

This clone was detected many times. The protein held in TCRdb is that of a much larger clone and does not match this DNA's translation at residue 5, likely because of a read error; the protein shown is translated from the DNA. The rearrangement uses TRGV9 and TRGJ1 or TRGJ2. Because TCRdb records no J gene, it was assigned here through a match of the DNA to germline. This CDR3 has 16 residues. Germline V gene data show CDR1 as GITISATS and CDR2 as ISYDGTV (reference sequence). The CDR3 protein is CALWGVHNGENYKKLF. The CDR3 nucleotides read TGTGCCTTGTGGGGGGTGCACAATGGCGAAAATTATAAGAAACTCTTT.

Only a few counts were recorded for this clone. The protein given by TCRdb reflects a much larger clone and differs at residue 12 from this DNA's translation, likely from a read error; the protein shown is the DNA's translation. The chain is built from TRGV2 and TRGJP. The J gene, not given by TCRdb, was assigned here from a germline match of the nucleotide sequence. The CDR3 has 13 residues. The J segment lost 23 bases and the V segment lost 6 bases, leaving 16 bases of the junction unmatched. Germline lookup yields CDR1 EGSNGY and CDR2 YDSYNSKV. The CDR3 region has the DNA TGTGCCACCTGGACAACCACTGGTTGGTTCAAGGTATTT. Translated, it gives CATWTTTGWFKVF.

This clone appeared a few times. TCRdb's entry gives the protein of a much larger clone, which mismatches this DNA's translation at residue 5, likely from a read error; the protein reported here is translated from the DNA. The J gene is uncalled and the V gene is TRGV9. CDR1 is GITISATS and CDR2 is ISYDGTV in the germline V gene (reference sequence). The CDR3 spans 11 residues. Written as DNA, the CDR3 is TGTGCCTTGTGGGGGGTGCGGAGAACGCTCTTT. Translating gives CALWGVRRTLF.

This clone was detected only a few times. TCRdb's listed protein matches a much larger clone and diverges from this DNA's translation at residue 8, likely through a read error; the protein shown comes from the DNA. Here the CDR3 DNA reads TGTGCCACCTGGGATGGGCGCACCCCCATGAAACTCTTT. This translates into CATWDGRTPMKLF. The gene calls are TRGV4 and TRGJ1 or TRGJ2. The J gene is not listed in TCRdb, so it was assigned here from a DNA match to germline. Trimming at V came to 0 bases and at J to 12 bases, leaving 11 bases not matched to a gene. The CDR3 sequence is 13 residues long. Germline values: CDR1 EGSTGY, CDR2 YDSYTSSV.

Regarding this clone: The protein given by TCRdb reflects a much larger clone and differs at residue 9 from this DNA's translation, likely from a read error; the protein shown is the DNA's translation. The chain uses TRGV9 and TRGJ1 or TRGJ2. In the absence of a J gene in TCRdb, the DNA was matched to germline to assign it here. The CDR3 is 12 residues long. Germline values: CDR1 GITISATS, CDR2 ISYDGTV (reference sequence). J lost 12 bases, V lost 3 bases, and 11 bases had no gene match. CDR3 loop: CALWEPGDRKLF. The CDR3 DNA is TGTGCCTTGTGGGAGCCGGGGGATAGGAAACTCTTT.

The table lists this clone with many counts. The mismatch at residue 5 between this DNA's translation and the TCRdb protein of a much larger clone likely reflects a read error; the protein shown is translated from the DNA. The chain is built from TRGV9 and TRGJP. TCRdb records no J gene; here it was assigned by comparing the DNA to germline. Germline CDR1 reads GITISATS; CDR2 reads ISYDGTV (reference sequence). There are 17 residues in the CDR3. The ends lost 6 bases at V and 7 bases at J; junction bases unmatched: 12. The CDR3 loop reads CALWQDSSELGKKIKVF. The CDR3 DNA follows: TGTGCCTTGTGGCAGGATTCCAGCGAGTTGGGCAAAAAAATCAAGGTATTT.

This clone was seen repeatedly, ten times or more. TCRdb shows a much larger clone's protein in place of this DNA's translation, and the two differ at residue 8, likely through a read error; the protein shown is translated from the DNA. The V gene is TRGV4, the J gene TRGJ1 or TRGJ2. TCRdb does not report a J gene; here it was assigned by matching the DNA to germline references. The junction had 8 bases not matched to a gene; V was cut back by 3 bases and J by 3 bases. In germline, CDR1 is EGSTGY, CDR2 YDSYTSSV. The CDR3 has 14 residues. The CDR3 loop reads CATWDSGSYYKKLF. CDR3 coding DNA: TGTGCCACCTGGGATTCGGGGAGTTATTATAAGAAACTCTTT.

This clone was picked up a small number of times. A far larger clone is off by one base, so a read error is likely. The same CDR3 arises from other DNA sequences in this sample as well. The chain couples TRGV8 to TRGJ1 or TRGJ2. The germline gives CDR1 VENAVY, CDR2 YDSYNSRV. This CDR3 comprises 13 residues. The V gene end was trimmed by 2 bases and the J gene end by 6 bases; junction bases not matched to a gene: 7. CDR3 residues: CATWDTPSYKKLF. The CDR3 nucleotides read TGTGCCACCTGGGATACACCTAGTTATAAGAAACTCTTT.

This clone is labeled medium-sized. CDR3 protein: CALWEVQKKLF. Written as DNA, the CDR3 is TGTGCCTTGTGGGAGGTGCAGAAGAAACTCTTT. The rearrangement joins TRGV9 to TRGJ1 or TRGJ2. The CDR3 contains 11 residues. Per germline, CDR1 GITISATS and CDR2 ISYDGTV (reference sequence). V was pared by 0 bases and J by 10 bases, with 3 bases of the junction left unmatched.

This clone is classed as medium-sized. The CDR3 protein is CALWEVLEVELGKKIKVF. In nucleotides, the CDR3 is TGTGCCTTGTGGGAGGTGCTCGAGGTCGAGTTGGGCAAAAAAATCAAGGTATTT. The chain joins TRGV9 to TRGJP. With V trimmed by 0 bases and J by 7 bases, 9 bases remained unmatched. This CDR3 comprises 18 residues. Germline V CDR1 and CDR2: GITISATS, ISYDGTV (reference sequence).

About this clone itself: This is likely an artifact of a read error, given a far larger clone one base away. V and J are TRGV2 and TRGJP2. The J gene is not listed in TCRdb, so it was assigned here from a DNA match to germline. Germline CDR1 EGSNGY, CDR2 YDSYNSKV. The CDR3 contains 12 residues. CDR3: CATWDGLGIKTF. CDR3 nucleotides: TGCGCCACCTGGGACGGACTTGGGATCAAGACGTTT.

This clone has a count of ten or more. TCRdb pairs this DNA with a much larger clone's protein that differs at residue 7, likely a read error; the protein shown was translated from the DNA. The chain employs TRGV9 and TRGJ1 or TRGJ2. TCRdb offers no J gene call, so here the DNA was matched to germline to obtain one. This CDR3 is built from 13 residues. V dropped 5 bases and J dropped 3; count of bases not matched to a gene: 7. CDR1 is GITISATS and CDR2 is ISYDGTV in the germline V gene (reference sequence). The CDR3 is CALWGTRYYKKLF. CDR3 nucleotides: TGTGCCTTGTGGGGAACTCGTTATTATAAGAAACTCTTT.

This clone was recorded at least ten times. A far larger clone is just one base off, so this is likely a read error. Other DNA sequences in the same sample also yield this CDR3. The J gene has no call, while the V gene is TRGV9. The germline V gene encodes CDR1 GITISATS and CDR2 ISYDGTV (reference sequence). The CDR3 spans 14 residues. The CDR3 here is CALWEGASYYKKLF. The CDR3 bases are TGTGCCTTGTGGGAGGGGGCTAGTTATTATAAGAAGCTCTTT.